The 3 T cell receptor beta chains presented below share a single source sample, sequenced in a study of blood T cell repertoires in COVID-19. Sequencing was performed with immunoSEQ multiplex PCR; in TCRdb, only in-frame clones are kept and a portion is missing. The sample contains about 83,000 clones, about nine tenths of which appear only once. Sequencing was carried out using peripheral blood. The receptors were gathered from a human donor in a cohort sampled during active COVID-19.

The rearrangement joins TRBV2 to TRBJ2-7, with D unresolved. The CDR3 is 10 residues long. V lost 6 bases and J lost 2, with 2 bases in between. Germline CDR1 and CDR2: SNHLY and FYNNEI. The CDR3 nucleotides are TGTGCCAGCAGCACCTACGAGCAGTACTTC. Its protein product is CASSTYEQYF.

This clone showed up just once. This chain's CDR3 is CASVSLAGDTQYF. CDR3 sequence (DNA): TGTGCCAGCGTCTCACTAGCGGGAGATACCCAGTACTTC. V is TRBV3-1 (or the pseudogene TRBV3-2) and J is TRBJ2-5, with 11 positions matching TRBD2. The CDR3 consists of 13 residues. CDR1 LGHDT and CDR2 YNNKEL come from the germline V gene (reference sequence). The V segment lost 8 bases and the J segment 8 bases; nucleotides outside the gene matches: 7.

The rearrangement uses TRBV10-1 and TRBJ2-3; D not certain. The CDR3 runs 18 residues. Germline V gene sequence: CDR1 WNHNN, CDR2 SYGVQD (reference sequence). The ends were cut back, 7 bases at V and 0 bases at J, with 23 bases in the middle. CDR3 nucleotide sequence: TGCGCCAGCACCCCGGCGGAATACCGGCTCACTAGCACAGATACGCAGTATTTT. Translated: CASTPAEYRLTSTDTQYF.